This TCR beta chain appears in the sequencing data of a study of T-cell memory formation after mild COVID-19. Looking at the study overall: Across donors, TCR clusters were largely donor specific.

5'RACE with constant-segment primers built TCRalpha and TCRbeta cDNA libraries with UMIs. One entry per CDR3 protein results from TCRdb running MiXCR on the 5' RACE reads. This sample yields hundreds of thousands of distinct CDR3 sequences, of which approximately 20% are seen a single time; around 9.2% belongs to the top ten. The CDR3 runs to 17 residues. Per germline, CDR1 DFQATT and CDR2 SNEGSKA (reference sequence). V was trimmed by 1 base and J by 2 bases, leaving 21 bases between them. On this clonotype: As yet, its antigen is unknown.

Study-level points and caveats: Day 15 to 85 contractors were CD4/CD8 balanced; later expanders leaned CD4+. Clones that contracted clustered mainly in CM and EM if CD4+ and in EMRA if CD8+.

The V and J genes are TRBV20-1 and TRBJ2-7; D might be TRBD2 (6 bases). The receptor's source is an adult woman who had mild COVID-19 (a few samples of this study predate the infection). Cell type and time point are not known. Sequenced input: PBMCs or a T cell subset sorted from them (not recorded which). DNA of the CDR3: TGCAGTGCTAGAGGCCCCATCCCGGGGGTAGATCCCTACGAGCAGTACTTC. This encodes CSARGPIPGVDPYEQYF.